Shown below are 32 T cell receptor beta chains from a single sample sequenced in a study of blood T cell repertoires in COVID-19 (dated by TCRdb to the early 2020s). Library method: the immunoSEQ multiplex PCR assay. TCRdb mirrors the immuneACCESS table, restricted to in-frame sequences. Some clones are absent from its copies; in checked studies, under half trace to an unresolved V gene, and the reason for the others is unknown. Across this sample there are approximately 280,000 clones, with approximately 84% seen only once. Almost 1.5% of the sample rests with the top ten. The sequenced sample consisted of peripheral blood. Every receptor here comes from a human donor with COVID-19, enrolled during active disease. The donor label of this sample is uncertain.

The table lists this clone with a count of one. The rearrangement uses TRBV5-1 and TRBJ1-6; 9 nucleotides align to TRBD1. The CDR3 is 18 amino acids. Germline assignment: CDR1 SGHRS and CDR2 YFSETQ. V gave up 1 base and J gave up 5 bases; unmatched junction bases: 10. This CDR3 reads CASSLRGRTGDDNSPLHF. CDR3 DNA: TGCGCCAGCAGCTTGAGGGGTAGGACAGGGGACGATAATTCACCCCTCCACTTT.

This chain joins TRBV19 and TRBJ1-1; D perhaps matches TRBD1 (6 bases). V gave up 4 bases and J gave up 0 bases, with 15 bases separating them. Germline CDR1 LNHDA, CDR2 SQIVND (reference sequence). This CDR3 has 16 amino acids. CDR3 nucleotides: TGTGCCAGTAGTAGCCCCGGACAGATCATGAACACTGAAGCTTTCTTT. As protein: CASSSPGQIMNTEAFF.

The V call is TRBV4-2, the J call TRBJ2-1, with 14 bases that match TRBD2. The length of the CDR3 is 17 residues. Germline-derived CDR1 and CDR2 are LGHNA and YNFKEQ. Trimming at V came to 0 bases and at J to 8 bases, leaving 6 bases not matched to a gene. Here the CDR3 reads CASSQDGGLAGGDEQFF. DNA for the CDR3: TGTGCCAGCAGCCAAGATGGTGGACTAGCGGGAGGTGATGAGCAGTTCTTC.

The CDR3 loop is CASSLLSGSGELFF. In nucleotides, the CDR3 is TGTGCCAGCAGTCTTCTGTCAGGTTCCGGGGAGCTGTTTTTT. This chain links TRBV28 with TRBJ2-2, with D uncertain. Germline V lookup: CDR1 MDHEN, CDR2 SYDVKM. This CDR3 is 14 amino acids long. V lost 5 bases to trimming and J lost 6 bases, with 13 bases between them.

J is TRBJ1-1 and V is TRBV19; weak D call: TRBD1 (5 bases). V was clipped by 6 bases and J by 0 bases, with 8 bases between them. This CDR3 contains 13 residues. Looked up from germline, CDR1 is LNHDA and CDR2 is SQIVND (reference sequence). The CDR3: CASRQQVNTEAFF. DNA of the CDR3: TGTGCCAGTAGGCAACAGGTGAACACTGAAGCTTTCTTT.

The CDR3 protein is CASSIGLAGDHTQYF. Here the CDR3 DNA reads TGTGCCAGTAGTATCGGGCTAGCGGGAGACCATACGCAGTATTTT. V is TRBV19 and J is TRBJ2-3; 10 bases align to TRBD2. Germline V gene lookup returns CDR1 LNHDA and CDR2 SQIVND (reference sequence). The CDR3 extends over 15 amino acids. Unmatched junction bases numbered 7, after V lost 3 bases and J lost 7 bases.

This chain links TRBV3-1 (or the pseudogene TRBV3-2) with TRBJ2-7; 7 nucleotides match TRBD1. The CDR3 extends over 16 amino acids. V was clipped by 3 bases and J by 0 bases; unmatched bases: 8. Germline V gene lookup returns CDR1 LGHDT and CDR2 YNNKEL (reference sequence). This CDR3 reads CASSQHTGEISYEQYF. The CDR3 DNA reads TGTGCCAGCAGCCAGCATACAGGGGAAATCTCCTACGAGCAGTACTTC.

CDR3: CASSILYGYTF. The CDR3, as DNA: TGTGCCAGTAGTATCCTCTATGGCTACACCTTC. This chain uses TRBV19 with TRBJ1-2; D gene uncertain. Germline V gene data show CDR1 as LNHDA and CDR2 as SQIVND (reference sequence). V was cut by 3 bases and J by 4 bases, with 3 bases left in between. The CDR3 runs 11 residues. Full variable domain (missing parts from reference TRBV19 and TRBJ1-2): DGGITQSPKYLFRKEGQNVTLSCEQNLNHDAMYWYRQDPGQGLRLIYYSQIVNDFQKGDIAEGYSVSREKKESFPLTVTSAQKNPTAFYLCASSILYGYTFGSGTRLTVV.

The chain links TRBV9 to TRBJ2-1; unclear D gene. In germline, CDR1 is SGDLS, CDR2 YYNGEE. Deletions cut 4 bases from V and 4 bases from J, with 6 bases between. This CDR3 contains 12 residues. CDR3 in amino acids: CASSPNYNEQFF. In DNA, the CDR3 is TGTGCCAGCAGCCCCAATTACAATGAGCAGTTCTTC.

This chain links TRBV27 with TRBJ2-7, with a tentative D call TRBD1 (6 bases). V dropped 6 bases and J dropped 7 bases, with 19 bases sitting between them. The CDR3 has 14 residues. The germline V gene encodes CDR1 MNHEY and CDR2 SMNVEV (reference sequence). The CDR3 DNA is TGTGCCAGCAGCCCTTCTGGGGGCAAGGGGGAGCAGTACTTC. Its translation is CASSPSGGKGEQYF.

This chain links TRBV15 with TRBJ1-1; no reliable D call. CDR3 length: 13 amino acids. CDR1 and CDR2 from the germline V gene are LNHNV and YYDKDF (reference sequence). V gave up 8 bases and J gave up 0 bases, with 10 bases separating them. The CDR3 DNA reads as TGTGCCACCTCATCCACAGTGAACACTGAAGCTTTCTTT. The encoded protein is CATSSTVNTEAFF.

V gene TRBV19 combines with J gene TRBJ1-2, with TRBD1 as a possible D gene (6 bases). Germline loops: CDR1 LNHDA, CDR2 SQIVND (reference sequence). Deletions cut 5 bases from V and 8 bases from J, with 15 bases between. The CDR3 covers 13 residues. This chain's CDR3 is CASSGQGWEGYTF. The DNA of the CDR3 is TGTGCCAGTAGTGGGCAGGGGTGGGAAGGCTACACCTTC. Drawing the rest from reference TRBV19 and TRBJ1-2, the complete variable domain is DGGITQSPKYLFRKEGQNVTLSCEQNLNHDAMYWYRQDPGQGLRLIYYSQIVNDFQKGDIAEGYSVSREKKESFPLTVTSAQKNPTAFYLCASSGQGWEGYTFGSGTRLTVV.

This sequence joins TRBV28 and TRBJ2-7; 11 bases line up with TRBD2. Per germline, CDR1 MDHEN and CDR2 SYDVKM. There are 15 residues in the CDR3. Trimming took 5 bases from V and 5 from J; bases not matched to a gene: 8. DNA for the CDR3: TGTGCCAGCAGTCCCTCACTAGCGGGAGCCCACGAGCAGTACTTC. It is translated as CASSPSLAGAHEQYF. Combining the CDR3 with reference TRBV28 and TRBJ2-7 gives the whole variable domain DVKVTQSSRYLVKRTGEKVFLECVQDMDHENMFWYRQDPGLGLRLIYFSYDVKMKEKGDIPEGYSVSREKKERFSLILESASTNQTSMYLCASSPSLAGAHEQYFGPGTRLTVT.

This chain connects TRBV5-1 to TRBJ2-1, with 10 positions matching TRBD2. The CDR3 covers 15 residues. Germline CDR1 is SGHRS and CDR2 is YFSETQ. Trimming at V came to 0 bases and at J to 7 bases, leaving 4 bases not matched to a gene. In DNA, the CDR3 is TGCGCCAGCAGCTTGGCCGGGACTAGCGAAAATGAGCAGTTCTTC. Translating gives CASSLAGTSENEQFF. Full variable domain (outside the CDR3, taken from reference TRBV5-1 and TRBJ2-1): KAGVTQTPRYLIKTRGQQVTLSCSPISGHRSVSWYQQTPGQGLQFLFEYFSETQRNKGNFPGRFSGRQFSNSRSEMNVSTLELGDSALYLCASSLAGTSENEQFFGPGTRLTVL.

The chain uses TRBV5-1 and TRBJ2-5, with TRBD1 matching 9 bases. Germline CDR1 and CDR2: SGHRS and YFSETQ. The V segment lost 4 bases and the J segment 3 bases; nucleotides outside the gene matches: 4. The CDR3 consists of 14 residues. Written as DNA, the CDR3 is TGCGCCAGCAGCGGGACAGGGTTAAAAGAGACCCAGTACTTC. Translating gives CASSGTGLKETQYF.

The CDR3 is CASSRWDRLNTEAFF. The CDR3 DNA follows: TGTGCCAGCAGCCGTTGGGACAGGCTGAACACTGAAGCTTTCTTT. V gene TRBV3-1 (or the pseudogene TRBV3-2) combines with J gene TRBJ1-1; 8 nucleotides match TRBD1. The CDR3 is 15 amino acids. CDR1 is LGHDT, CDR2 YNNKEL, per germline (reference sequence). V shed 4 bases, J shed 0 bases, and the junction held 4 bases outside the gene matches.

The rearrangement joins TRBV18 to TRBJ1-4; 8 bases fit TRBD1. V dropped 0 bases and J dropped 7; count of bases not matched to a gene: 4. CDR1 and CDR2 (germline): KGHSH, LQKENI. The length of the CDR3 is 15 residues. In nucleotides, the CDR3 is TGTGCCAGCTCACCACCGGGACAGGTCCGTGAAAAACTGTTTTTT. Encoded protein: CASSPPGQVREKLFF.

The chain carries TRBV1 and TRBJ1-1; TRBD1 reflects the table's D call only, with no check against the DNA. TRBV1 is tagged as a pseudogene. This CDR3 is 18 amino acids long. The CDR3 DNA is TGCACCAGCAGCCAAGGGAAGGGGGTAGGCGACCGAGGCACTGAAGCTTTCTTT. It codes for CTSSQGKGVGDRGTEAFF.

This chain connects TRBV27 to TRBJ2-7; 9 bases are a match to TRBD2. J lost 3 bases, V lost 5 bases, and 11 bases had no gene match. This CDR3 region has 16 residues. Germline V gene sequence: CDR1 MNHEY, CDR2 SMNVEV (reference sequence). As DNA, the CDR3 is TGTGCCAGCAGTCCGTTGACTAGCGGTTCGTACTACGAGCAGTACTTC. Translated: CASSPLTSGSYYEQYF.

This clone showed up just a few times. The chain employs TRBV7-9 and TRBJ1-5; D possibly corresponds to TRBD1 (6 bases). Germline CDR1 is SEHNR and CDR2 is FQNEAQ (reference sequence). The CDR3 loop spans 14 amino acids. With 1 base removed from V and 5 bases from J, the gap between germline ends came to 9 bases. The CDR3 sequence: CASSLGGPDQPQHF. The DNA for the CDR3 is TGTGCCAGCAGCTTAGGGGGGCCCGATCAGCCCCAGCATTTT. Filled out from reference TRBV7-9 and TRBJ1-5, the complete variable domain reads DTGVSQNPRHKITKRGQNVTFRCDPISEHNRLYWYRQTLGQGPEFLTYFQNEAQLEKSRLLSDRFSAERPKGSFSTLEIQRTEQGDSAMYLCASSLGGPDQPQHFGDGTRLSIL.

This rearrangement joins TRBV6-5 to TRBJ1-1; the match to TRBD1 covers 8 bases. This CDR3 has 15 residues. Germline CDR1 MNHEY, CDR2 SVGAGI. After removal of 6 bases from V and 3 bases from J, the junction contained 9 bases not matched to a gene. CDR3 sequence reads: CASSLPTGAHTEAFF. CDR3 sequence (DNA): TGTGCCAGCAGCCTTCCGACAGGGGCCCACACTGAAGCTTTCTTT.

The chain couples TRBV11-3 to TRBJ2-1, with 9 bases identical to TRBD2. Germline V gene lookup returns CDR1 SGHNT and CDR2 YENEEA. This CDR3 has 15 amino acids. The J segment lost 4 bases and the V segment lost 5 bases, leaving 6 bases of the junction unmatched. The CDR3 here is CASSLSGSGYNEQFF. The DNA of the CDR3 is TGTGCCAGCAGCCTTAGCGGGAGCGGATACAATGAGCAGTTCTTC. The full variable domain, completed using reference TRBV11-3 and TRBJ2-1, is EAGVVQSPRYKIIEKKQPVAFWCNPISGHNTLYWYLQNLGQGPELLIRYENEEAVDDSQLPKDRFSAERLKGVDSTLKIQPAELGDSAVYLCASSLSGSGYNEQFFGPGTRLTVL.

The chain joins TRBV2 to TRBJ2-1, with TRBD2 matching over 9 bases. CDR3 length: 15 residues. Germline values: CDR1 SNHLY, CDR2 FYNNEI. Trimming cost V 3 bases and J 4 bases; bases outside gene matches: 4. The CDR3 here is CASSDLLAGYNEQFF. CDR3 nucleotides: TGTGCCAGCAGTGACCTCCTAGCGGGGTACAATGAGCAGTTCTTC.

The genes are TRBV5-1 and TRBJ2-2, with 13 bases aligning to TRBD2. The CDR3 has 14 residues. The junction had 0 bases not matched to a gene; V was cut back by 5 bases and J by 5 bases. In germline, CDR1 is SGHRS, CDR2 YFSETQ. CDR3: CASRLAGGTGELFF. The CDR3 bases are TGCGCCAGCAGACTAGCGGGAGGGACCGGGGAGCTGTTTTTT.

The chain combines TRBV18 with TRBJ2-5; D possibly corresponds to TRBD1 (6 bases). Germline values: CDR1 KGHSH, CDR2 LQKENI. Trimming left V 2 bases short and J 3 bases short, with 16 bases between. This CDR3 is built from 16 residues. CDR3 loop: CASSPEFRGEKETQYF. DNA for the CDR3: TGTGCCAGCTCACCAGAGTTCAGGGGAGAAAAAGAGACCCAGTACTTC.

The chain is built from TRBV3-1 (or the pseudogene TRBV3-2) and TRBJ2-3; 9 bases map to TRBD1. Germline CDR1 LGHDT, CDR2 YNNKEL (reference sequence). The CDR3 spans 17 residues. V dropped 0 bases and J dropped 7; count of bases not matched to a gene: 11. The CDR3 nucleotides are TGTGCCAGCAGCCAAGAGCTATGGGACAGGGCATTGAATACGCAGTATTTT. Protein: CASSQELWDRALNTQYF.

The gene calls are TRBV6-6 and TRBJ2-7; TRBD2 matches at 12 bases. With 5 bases clipped from V and 4 bases from J, the junction kept 18 bases outside the gene matches. The CDR3 runs to 19 residues. Germline assignment: CDR1 MNHNY and CDR2 SVGAGI (reference sequence). The CDR3 reads CASSPRTGAGLAGRYEQYF. Written as DNA, the CDR3 is TGTGCCAGCAGTCCCCGGACAGGCGCCGGACTAGCGGGAAGGTACGAGCAGTACTTC.

This CDR3 is CASKRQGMTGELFF. CDR3 coding DNA: TGTGCCTCCAAACGACAGGGGATGACCGGGGAGCTGTTTTTT. The chain employs TRBV6-5 and TRBJ2-2; the match to TRBD1 covers 8 bases. The germline V gene encodes CDR1 MNHEY and CDR2 SVGAGI. There are 14 residues in the CDR3. The trim removed 11 bases at V and 5 bases at J, leaving 10 bases unmatched.

The chain uses TRBV7-2 and TRBJ1-5; possible D gene TRBD1, 5 bases. This CDR3 spans 14 amino acids. CDR1 and CDR2 from the germline V gene are SGHTA and FQGNSA. V shed 5 bases and J shed 1 base, with 9 bases lying between them. CDR3 sequence (DNA): TGTGCCAGCAGCCCTCGGGGGAGCAATCAGCCCCAGCATTTT. This translates into CASSPRGSNQPQHF.

V usage is TRBV28 and J usage is TRBJ1-2, with D possibly matching TRBD1 (6 bases). The germline gives CDR1 MDHEN, CDR2 SYDVKM. V lost 2 bases and J 5 bases, leaving 15 bases between the germline ends. CDR3 length: 15 residues. CDR3 amino acids: CASSLVLQGVYGYTF. Here the CDR3 DNA reads TGTGCCAGCAGTTTAGTTTTACAGGGCGTTTATGGCTACACCTTC.

The V gene is TRBV27, the J gene TRBJ1-2; 7 nucleotides agree with TRBD1. J gave up 4 bases and V 5 bases, and 7 bases lay outside the gene matches. Germline loops: CDR1 MNHEY, CDR2 SMNVEV (reference sequence). CDR3 size: 14 residues. The CDR3 loop reads CASSPLTGPYGYTF. CDR3 nucleotide sequence: TGTGCCAGCAGTCCTTTGACAGGGCCCTATGGCTACACCTTC.

The rearrangement joins TRBV9 to TRBJ2-7, with a tentative D call TRBD1 (6 bases). Between the trimmed V and J ends, which lost 0 bases and 2 bases, there was a span of 15 bases. CDR3 length: 16 residues. In germline, CDR1 is SGDLS, CDR2 YYNGEE. This CDR3 reads CASSVVGQGSPYEQYF. The CDR3 DNA is TGTGCCAGCAGCGTAGTAGGGCAGGGGTCCCCCTACGAGCAGTACTTC. The complete variable domain, with remaining parts taken from reference TRBV9 and TRBJ2-7, reads DSGVTQTPKHLITATGQRVTLRCSPRSGDLSVYWYQQSLDQGLQFLIQYYNGEERAKGNILERFSAQQFPDLHSELNLSSLELGDSALYFCASSVVGQGSPYEQYFGPGTRLTVT.